Presented here are 13 T cell receptor beta chains from one specimen sequenced in a study of shared clonotypes between healthy human individuals. Clones were read by immunoSEQ multiplex PCR, and TCRdb kept only the in-frame ones, dropping some. The sample includes about 120,000 clones, under 70% seen only once; the top ten take under 25%. Sequencing input: memory CD8+ T cells sorted from blood. Specified subset: CD45RO+ cells pooled with CCR7-negative TemRA cells. Receptors originate from a young woman in good health.

This rearrangement joins TRBV10-2 to TRBJ2-1; the D gene is possibly TRBD1 (6 bases). The germline CDR1 and CDR2 sequences are WSHSY and SAAADI. This CDR3 region has 15 residues. The V end was cut by 2 bases, the J end by 3 bases, with 11 bases between. CDR3 loop: CASSEEGTIYNEQFF. The CDR3 DNA sequence: TGCGCCAGCAGTGAGGAGGGGACAATCTACAATGAGCAGTTCTTC.

This chain links TRBV29-1 with TRBJ2-5, with D maybe TRBD1 (6 bases). Deletions cut 6 bases from V and 5 bases from J, with 16 bases between. The CDR3 loop spans 13 amino acids. Germline V gene data show CDR1 as SQVTM and CDR2 as ANQGSEA. The CDR3 DNA follows: TGCAGCGTGGCTACAGGGCCGGGGGAGACCCAGTACTTC. It is translated as CSVATGPGETQYF.

The chain has TRBV7-8 and TRBJ2-7, with D perhaps TRBD1 (5 bases). Germline V gene lookup returns CDR1 SGHVS and CDR2 FQNEAQ. This CDR3 has 15 amino acids. Between the trimmed V and J ends, which lost 5 bases and 1 base, there was a span of 15 bases. The CDR3 DNA sequence: TGTGCCAGCAGCCCCTTCCAGGGCCCGTCCTACGAGCAGTACTTC. Its translation: CASSPFQGPSYEQYF.

The chain uses TRBV27 and TRBJ1-2; D is undetermined. Germline loops: CDR1 MNHEY, CDR2 SMNVEV (reference sequence). The CDR3 sequence is 15 residues long. V was pared by 0 bases and J by 1 base, with 9 bases between. The CDR3 DNA follows: TGTGCCAGCAGTTTATCGATGGGCAGTAACTATGGCTACACCTTC. It specifies CASSLSMGSNYGYTF.

This clone has just one count. The CDR3 nucleotides are TGTGCCAGCAGCCCTACGGGGCAGGCCTTCTATGGCTACACCTTC. As protein: CASSPTGQAFYGYTF. The chain has TRBV28 and TRBJ1-2; D might be TRBD1 (5 bases). Trimming left V 6 bases short and J 4 bases short, with 18 bases between. Germline V CDR1 and CDR2: MDHEN, SYDVKM. The CDR3 contains 15 residues.

The sample holds one count of this clone. The chain couples TRBV7-6 to TRBJ1-1; 8 positions agree with TRBD1. Germline values: CDR1 SGHVS, CDR2 FNYEAQ. V dropped 5 bases and J dropped 5; count of bases not matched to a gene: 4. This CDR3 is built from 13 residues. This CDR3 is CASSLGQGTEAFF. The CDR3 nucleotides are TGTGCCAGCAGCCTCGGACAGGGTACTGAAGCTTTCTTT.

Concerning this clone itself: Within the sample, other DNA sequences also encode this same CDR3. The chain is built from TRBV2 and TRBJ2-7; D is uncertain. CDR3 length equals 13 residues. Looked up from germline, CDR1 is SNHLY and CDR2 is FYNNEI. The V end was cut by 6 bases, the J end by 2 bases, with 11 bases between. The CDR3 nucleotides read TGTGCCAGCAGGGCAAGCGAACCCTACGAGCAGTACTTC. This sequence encodes CASRASEPYEQYF.

This clone occurred a few times. The rearrangement uses TRBV7-8 and TRBJ2-1, with D uncertain. CDR1 SGHVS and CDR2 FQNEAQ come from the germline V gene. CDR3 length: 14 amino acids. With 1 base removed from V and 7 bases from J, the gap between germline ends came to 11 bases. This chain's CDR3 is CASSLVSLGNEQFF. DNA for the CDR3: TGTGCCAGCAGCTTAGTATCCCTCGGGAATGAGCAGTTCTTC.

The chain combines TRBV28 with TRBJ2-1, with TRBD2 matching over 8 bases. The CDR3 is 20 residues long. Germline assignment: CDR1 MDHEN and CDR2 SYDVKM. With 5 bases clipped from V and 6 bases from J, the junction kept 24 bases outside the gene matches. The CDR3 loop reads CASSLPPWVRETGGGNEQFF. The CDR3 bases are TGTGCCAGCAGTCTACCACCCTGGGTGCGGGAAACGGGAGGGGGCAATGAGCAGTTCTTC. Full variable domain (missing parts from reference TRBV28 and TRBJ2-1): DVKVTQSSRYLVKRTGEKVFLECVQDMDHENMFWYRQDPGLGLRLIYFSYDVKMKEKGDIPEGYSVSREKKERFSLILESASTNQTSMYLCASSLPPWVRETGGGNEQFFGPGTRLTVL.

This sequence joins TRBV4-2 and TRBJ2-1, with 12 bases identical to TRBD2. CDR1 is LGHNA, CDR2 YNFKEQ, per germline. The CDR3 extends over 16 amino acids. With V trimmed by 0 bases and J by 10 bases, 7 bases remained unmatched. The CDR3 DNA is TGTGCCAGCAGCCAAGATTCGACTAGCGGGAGTGACGAGCAGTTCTTC. It is translated as CASSQDSTSGSDEQFF.

This chain connects TRBV23-1 to TRBJ2-1; unclear D gene. TRBV23-1 is known as an ORF, though its function is uncertain. The CDR3 consists of 15 residues. V gave up 8 bases and J gave up 0 bases, with 14 bases separating them. The CDR3 spells CASGIKDSSYNEQFF. The CDR3 nucleotides read TGCGCCAGCGGCATAAAAGATAGCTCCTACAATGAGCAGTTCTTC.

The chain combines TRBV5-5 with TRBJ1-3; D unclear. This CDR3 has 18 residues. Germline V CDR1 and CDR2: SGHKS, YYEKEE (reference sequence). V dropped 5 bases and J dropped 6 bases, with 27 bases sitting between them. This CDR3 is CASSYGRGGKFGVNTIYF. The CDR3 DNA reads TGTGCCAGCAGTTATGGCCGCGGAGGGAAGTTTGGTGTAAACACCATATATTTT.

The chain is built from TRBV27 and TRBJ2-7, with a weak D call TRBD2 (5 bases). There are 14 residues in the CDR3. CDR1 is MNHEY and CDR2 is SMNVEV in the germline V gene (reference sequence). The V gene lost 4 bases and the J gene lost 5 bases, with 15 bases spanning the gap. The DNA of the CDR3 is TGTGCCAGCAGTTCCGGGCCTAGAGGGCACGAGCAGTACTTC. It yields the protein CASSSGPRGHEQYF.